This entry features one T cell receptor (beta chain) sequence. What this receptor recognizes is not known. The input lacks base qualities; no much larger clone sits a single base away. The data were taken from a study of T cell repertoires in chronic hepatitis B (dated by TCRdb to about 2019). Receptor amplification or capture employed the immunoSEQ multiplex PCR assay. This is the immuneACCESS table as TCRdb keeps it, with only in-frame sequences that have V and J called. A part of the clones is gone; compared with another copy, unresolved V genes explain less than half, and the rest is unexplained. This sample holds about 520 clones; roughly 80% were observed only once. The ten largest clones capture around 10% of the sample. The clonotype was recovered from a human donor with chronic hepatitis B virus infection. Material: total CD8+ T cells from PBMCs.

The nucleotide sequence is TGTGCCAGCTCATCCCGCGGGGCTAGCGGGAACCATACGCAGTATTTT. The resulting protein is CASSSRGASGNHTQYF. The rearranged segments are TRBV7-9 and TRBJ2-3; the junction holds 9 bases that match TRBD2. V has 8 bases trimmed and J has 7 bases trimmed; junction bases matching no gene number 16. Sequences SEHNR (CDR1) and FQNEAQ (CDR2) are obtained from the germline V gene (reference sequence). The CDR3 covers 16 residues, taking in both the cysteine and the phenylalanine. This entry keeps only the CDR3 DNA: 48 bases, framed from base 1.